The present T cell receptor (beta chain) was sequenced within a study of blood T cell repertoires in COVID-19. The wider study: Samples of COVID-19 (acute and convalescent) were obtained from the United States, Italy and Spain.

This clone was seen more than once but under ten times. Clones were sequenced by immunoSEQ multiplex PCR, and TCRdb holds only the in-frame ones, with some missing. The sample holds around 250,000 clones, about 91% seen once. Per the germline V gene, CDR1 is SGHTA and CDR2 is FQGNSA. The V gene end was trimmed by 0 bases and the J gene end by 5 bases; junction bases not matched to a gene: 5. This CDR3 comprises 16 residues. Cohort allocation depended upon clinical history that participants reported. This chain links TRBV7-2 with TRBJ2-3; TRBD2 matches 10 bases. Sequencing used PBMCs or T cells enriched from blood (not recorded which). The sequence was obtained from a human donor in a cohort exposed to, infected with or recovered from COVID-19 (not recorded which). The donor label of this sample is uncertain. The CDR3 protein is CASSLATAGGLDTQYF. The CDR3 DNA reads as TGTGCCAGCAGCTTAGCCACAGCGGGGGGGTTAGATACGCAGTATTTT.